This T cell receptor (beta chain) was found in a study of CD8 T cells in Susac syndrome. Turning to the study itself: Sequencing included Susac syndrome patients, five or six of them with active disease and under 10 in remission. Patients with Susac syndrome were therapy-naive, on corticosteroids, or on intravenous immunoglobulin alone at the time that blood was drawn.

Negative isolation yielded CD4+ and CD8+ T cells, and FACS enriched TEMRA cells. Reverse transcription of about 0.5 to 1 ug RNA was carried out with random hexamers. TCR beta CDR3 was amplified by immunoSEQ multiplex PCR. This amplification extended across 54 Vbeta and 13 Jbeta segments. From the immunoSEQ multiplex PCR reads, TCRdb called clonotypes with MiXCR, one entry per CDR3 protein. The sample has 74,000 or so distinct CDR3 sequences, around 93% seen once. V lost 7 bases, J lost 5 bases, and 11 bases lay in between. CDR1 LGHDT and CDR2 YNNKEL come from the germline V gene (reference sequence). The CDR3 has 13 residues.

Specimen: CD4+ T cells from PBMCs. The chain combines TRBV3-1 with TRBJ1-4, with D uncertain. The clonotype originates from a human donor with Susac syndrome. CDR3 sequence (DNA): TGTGCCAGCACGAGAGGTCCGAATGAAAAACTGTTTTTT. It specifies CASTRGPNEKLFF.